This entry lists 21 T cell receptor beta chains sequenced from one sample in a study of T cell changes during pregnancy in multiple sclerosis. The data were produced by immunoSEQ multiplex PCR, yet TCRdb's version contains in-frame clones alone and is incomplete. Among approximately 40,000 clones, about 89% were seen once, and the ten largest hold 0.45% to 0.6%. The sample was CD4+ T cells from peripheral blood mononuclear cells, taken in the first trimester of pregnancy. The receptors stem from a female donor with multiple sclerosis, enrolled in a pregnancy study.

Only a few counts were recorded for this clone. CDR3 region: CASSLWSGNQPQHF. The CDR3 nucleotides are TGTGCCAGCAGTTTATGGTCAGGCAATCAGCCCCAGCATTTT. J is TRBJ1-5 and V is TRBV27, with D uncertain. V was trimmed by 1 base and J by 2 bases, leaving 6 bases between them. CDR3 length: 14 residues. Germline loops: CDR1 MNHEY, CDR2 SMNVEV (reference sequence).

V is TRBV29-1 and J is TRBJ2-7; TRBD1 agrees at 7 bases. The V gene end was trimmed by 6 bases and the J gene end by 5 bases; junction bases not matched to a gene: 7. This CDR3 is 12 amino acids long. Per the germline V gene, CDR1 is SQVTM and CDR2 is ANQGSEA. CDR3 sequence reads: CSVHRQGHEQYF. In nucleotides, the CDR3 is TGCAGCGTCCACCGACAGGGCCACGAGCAGTACTTC.

The J gene is TRBJ2-7, the V gene TRBV7-9, with 8 bases that match TRBD1. The CDR3 spans 13 residues. The V segment lost 8 bases and the J segment 2 bases; nucleotides outside the gene matches: 5. Germline V gene data show CDR1 as SEHNR and CDR2 as FQNEAQ (reference sequence). CDR3 in DNA: TGTGCCAGCGCAGACAGGGGTCCCTACGAGCAGTACTTC. Amino acid sequence: CASADRGPYEQYF.

This clone was seen only once. The chain links TRBV7-9 to TRBJ2-7, with D possibly TRBD1 on 6 matching bases. V lost 3 bases and J lost 3, with 9 bases in between. The CDR3 is 13 amino acids. Germline CDR1 is SEHNR and CDR2 is FQNEAQ (reference sequence). As DNA, the CDR3 is TGTGCCAGCAGCTTCCGGGACAACTACGAGCAGTACTTC. It is translated as CASSFRDNYEQYF. The whole variable domain, remainder taken from reference TRBV7-9 and TRBJ2-7, is DTGVSQNPRHKITKRGQNVTFRCDPISEHNRLYWYRQTLGQGPEFLTYFQNEAQLEKSRLLSDRFSAERPKGSFSTLEIQRTEQGDSAMYLCASSFRDNYEQYFGPGTRLTVT.

The chain has TRBV19 and TRBJ1-2, with 8 bases fitting TRBD1. This CDR3 contains 16 residues. The V segment lost 8 bases and the J segment 4 bases; nucleotides outside the gene matches: 15. Germline-derived CDR1 and CDR2 are LNHDA and SQIVND (reference sequence). The CDR3 region is CASLDRAPTGGYGYTF. In DNA, the CDR3 is TGTGCCAGTTTGGACAGGGCTCCAACAGGCGGCTATGGCTACACCTTC.

In nucleotides, the CDR3 is TGTGCCTGGAGTGGTGGCGGAGCCTTGAGCAATGAGCAGTTCTTC. It yields the protein CAWSGGGALSNEQFF. The chain couples TRBV30 to TRBJ2-1; D remains ambiguous. CDR1 and CDR2 from the germline V gene are GTSNPN and SVGIG (reference sequence). The CDR3 extends over 15 amino acids. The V and J ends lost 1 base and 6 bases respectively, with 16 bases between them.

As DNA, the CDR3 is TGTGCCAGCTCTGGGATAACAGGGGGGGGTCAGTACTTC. Translation: CASSGITGGGQYF. The chain has TRBV2 and TRBJ2-4; possible D gene TRBD1, 8 bases. The germline V gene encodes CDR1 SNHLY and CDR2 FYNNEI. CDR3 size: 13 residues. Trimming pared 8 bases from V and 12 bases from J, leaving 20 bases between.

This clone turned up a few times. The rearrangement joins TRBV7-2 to TRBJ2-7; 8 bases align to TRBD1. The CDR3 sequence is 15 residues long. Germline V lookup: CDR1 SGHTA, CDR2 FQGNSA. Trimming at V came to 5 bases and at J to 3 bases, leaving 9 bases not matched to a gene. The CDR3 spells CASSVVEDRVYEQYF. In DNA form, the CDR3 reads TGTGCCAGCAGCGTAGTAGAGGACAGGGTCTACGAGCAGTACTTC.

The gene calls are TRBV5-6 and TRBJ1-1; TRBD1 agrees at 7 bases. The CDR3 totals 14 residues. Germline values: CDR1 SGHDT, CDR2 YYEEEE. V was pared by 1 base and J by 4 bases, with 4 bases of the junction left unmatched. The CDR3 DNA reads TGTGCCAGCAGCTTGTGGGCAGGGGGCACTGAAGCTTTCTTT. It yields the protein CASSLWAGGTEAFF.

V and J are TRBV5-4 and TRBJ2-2; TRBD1 matches at 7 bases. Germline V gene lookup returns CDR1 SGHNT and CDR2 YYREEE (reference sequence). The V and J ends lost 2 bases and 0 bases, in that order; junction bases with no gene match: 4. The CDR3 length is 16 residues. CDR3 sequence reads: CASSLGQDANTGELFF. The CDR3 coding sequence is TGTGCCAGCAGCTTAGGACAGGACGCGAACACCGGGGAGCTGTTTTTT.

Here the CDR3 reads CASSQVVQYQETQYF. CDR3 in DNA: TGTGCCAGCAGCCAAGTGGTACAATATCAAGAGACCCAGTACTTC. This chain joins TRBV14 and TRBJ2-5, with D hard to call. CDR1 and CDR2 from the germline V gene are SGHDN and FVKESK. Trimming shortened V by 1 base and J by 2 bases, and 11 bases separated the two germline ends. The CDR3 runs 15 residues.

The chain carries TRBV7-2 and TRBJ1-6; the match to TRBD1 covers 11 bases. Germline V CDR1 and CDR2: SGHTA, FQGNSA. The ends lost 7 bases at V and 9 bases at J; junction bases unmatched: 8. The CDR3 loop spans 15 amino acids. The CDR3 coding sequence is TGTGCCAGCACCCACCAGGGACAGGGGGGTTCACCCCTCCACTTT. Translating it yields CASTHQGQGGSPLHF.

This chain joins TRBV5-6 and TRBJ1-2; 11 bases match TRBD1. The ends lost 4 bases at V and 7 bases at J; junction bases unmatched: 6. The germline V gene has CDR1 SGHDT and CDR2 YYEEEE. The CDR3 consists of 14 residues. CDR3 residues: CASSQGQGAPGYTF. The CDR3 nucleotides read TGTGCCAGCAGCCAAGGACAGGGGGCGCCTGGCTACACCTTC.

This chain links TRBV11-2 with TRBJ2-6, with D tentatively TRBD2 (5 bases). V lost 3 bases and J lost 3, with 9 bases in between. This CDR3 is built from 15 residues. The germline V gene encodes CDR1 SGHAT and CDR2 FQNNGV. CDR3 region: CASSFLGDGANVLTF. CDR3 coding DNA: TGTGCCAGCAGCTTTCTGGGAGATGGGGCCAACGTCCTGACTTTC.

This clone has only one observation. The chain has TRBV6-1 and TRBJ1-5; 8 nucleotides align to TRBD1. Germline V lookup: CDR1 MNHNS, CDR2 SASEGT. The CDR3 consists of 15 residues. Germline trimming cut 5 bases from V and 3 bases from J; bases unmatched to any gene: 6. The CDR3 sequence: CASSRDRLFNQPQHF. CDR3 DNA sequence: TGTGCCAGCAGTCGGGACAGGCTATTCAATCAGCCCCAGCATTTT.

The V call is TRBV7-7, the J call TRBJ2-1; possibly TRBD1 for D (8 bases). The CDR3 length is 15 residues. Germline-derived CDR1 and CDR2 are SSHAT and FNYEAQ (reference sequence). Trimming took off 3 bases at V and 7 bases at J, with 16 bases between the two ends. The CDR3 sequence: CASSFGQGGGNEQFF. CDR3 coding DNA: TGTGCCAGCAGCTTTGGACAGGGAGGGGGGAATGAGCAGTTCTTC. Full variable domain (outside the CDR3, taken from reference TRBV7-7 and TRBJ2-1): GAGVSQSPRYKVTKRGQDVTLRCDPISSHATLYWYQQALGQGPEFLTYFNYEAQPDKSGLPSDRFSAERPEGSISTLTIQRTEQRDSAMYRCASSFGQGGGNEQFFGPGTRLTVL.

The chain has TRBV9 and TRBJ2-5, with 11 nucleotides matching TRBD2. CDR3 size: 14 residues. V was pared by 5 bases and J by 4 bases, with 4 bases of the junction left unmatched. The V gene's germline CDR1 is SGDLS and CDR2 YYNGEE. The CDR3 reads CASSLAGGRETQYF. The CDR3, as DNA: TGTGCCAGCAGTTTAGCGGGGGGGAGAGAGACCCAGTACTTC. Together with reference TRBV9 and TRBJ2-5, the CDR3 gives the full variable domain: DSGVTQTPKHLITATGQRVTLRCSPRSGDLSVYWYQQSLDQGLQFLIQYYNGEERAKGNILERFSAQQFPDLHSELNLSSLELGDSALYFCASSLAGGRETQYFGPGTRLLVL.

This chain connects TRBV19 to TRBJ2-3; D may be TRBD1 (5 bases). Trimming stripped 10 bases from V and 1 base from J, with 15 bases between. Germline CDR1 LNHDA, CDR2 SQIVND (reference sequence). The CDR3 is made up of 14 amino acids. The CDR3 spells CAISQIGGTDTQYF. The CDR3 bases are TGTGCCATAAGTCAAATAGGGGGCACAGATACGCAGTATTTT. The whole variable domain, remainder taken from reference TRBV19 and TRBJ2-3, is DGGITQSPKYLFRKEGQNVTLSCEQNLNHDAMYWYRQDPGQGLRLIYYSQIVNDFQKGDIAEGYSVSREKKESFPLTVTSAQKNPTAFYLCAISQIGGTDTQYFGPGTRLTVL.

This rearrangement joins TRBV7-2 to TRBJ2-2; D is unclear. With 6 bases removed from V and 6 bases from J, the gap between germline ends came to 11 bases. The CDR3 runs 13 residues. CDR1 SGHTA and CDR2 FQGNSA come from the germline V gene. The CDR3 region has the DNA TGTGCCAGCAGTCCGGTGAGGTCCGGGGAGCTGTTTTTT. Translated: CASSPVRSGELFF.

The CDR3 DNA is TGTGCCAGTGGACAGATTAACTATGGCTACACCTTC. Its protein is CASGQINYGYTF. The chain has TRBV19 and TRBJ1-2, with D perhaps matching TRBD1 (6 bases). The CDR3 length is 12 residues. The V end lost 8 bases, the J end lost 1 base, and 8 bases lay between the germline ends. Germline CDR1 LNHDA, CDR2 SQIVND (reference sequence).

The chain recombines TRBV7-9 with TRBJ1-1, with TRBD1 as a possible D gene (6 bases). V was clipped by 5 bases and J by 4 bases, with 11 bases between them. CDR1 and CDR2 (germline): SEHNR, FQNEAQ (reference sequence). This CDR3 is 13 amino acids long. CDR3 amino acids: CASSERGGTEAFF. CDR3 nucleotide sequence: TGTGCCAGCAGCGAAAGAGGGGGCACTGAAGCTTTCTTT.